The 25 T cell receptor beta chains reported below all come from one sample, sequenced in a study of CD8 T cells in ankylosing spondylitis. One entry per CDR3 protein results from TCRdb running MiXCR on the 5' RACE reads. The sample lists about 400,000 distinct CDR3 sequences, approximately 22% seen once, with around 13% in the top ten. Material for sequencing was blood, either unsorted or a sorted T cell fraction (not recorded which). Receptors were obtained from a male donor with ankylosing spondylitis or in good health (not recorded which).

This clonotype has only a few counts. This rearrangement joins TRBV7-9 to TRBJ2-4; D remains ambiguous. Germline V CDR1 and CDR2: SEHNR, FQNEAQ (reference sequence). This CDR3 is built from 15 residues. Trimming shortened V by 5 bases and J by 3 bases, and 14 bases separated the two germline ends. CDR3 in DNA: TGTGCCAGCAGCCCCCAAAAGCGTGGCAAAAACATTCAGTACTTC. Amino acid sequence: CASSPQKRGKNIQYF.

The table lists this clonotype with a count of one. As DNA, the CDR3 is TGTGCCAGCAGCTTACCGGAGCGGTACACCGGGGAGCTGTTTTTT. Its translation: CASSLPERYTGELFF. The chain combines TRBV11-1 with TRBJ2-2; D possibly corresponds to TRBD2 (5 bases). V was pared by 2 bases and J by 3 bases, with 10 bases between. The CDR3 has 15 amino acids. CDR1 is SGHAT and CDR2 is FQDESV in the germline V gene (reference sequence).

This clonotype was recorded only once. This rearrangement joins TRBV5-1 to TRBJ2-1, with D unclear. There are 12 residues in the CDR3. Germline values: CDR1 SGHRS, CDR2 YFSETQ. The V and J ends lost 2 bases and 8 bases respectively, with 8 bases between them. In nucleotides, the CDR3 is TGCGCCAGCAGCTTCAATGTGGATGAGCAGTTCTTC. Protein sequence: CASSFNVDEQFF.

In this sample, this clonotype turned up many times. This sequence joins TRBV9 and TRBJ2-1, with TRBD2 identical over 10 bases. The V and J ends lost 4 bases and 0 bases, in that order; junction bases with no gene match: 4. The CDR3 has 16 residues. Germline V gene data show CDR1 as SGDLS and CDR2 as YYNGEE. The CDR3 nucleotides are TGTGCCAGCAGCTTACTAGCGGGGAGCTCCTACAATGAGCAGTTCTTC. It yields the protein CASSLLAGSSYNEQFF.

V usage is TRBV7-9 and J usage is TRBJ1-4, with 8 bases identical to TRBD1. CDR3 length: 13 residues. Germline assignment: CDR1 SEHNR and CDR2 FQNEAQ (reference sequence). Trimming took 5 bases from V and 11 from J; bases not matched to a gene: 7. CDR3 coding DNA: TGTGCCAGCAGCGAGACAGGGGAGTTGAAACTGTTTTTT. Translating gives CASSETGELKLFF.

This clonotype was found a few times. The rearrangement links TRBV12-3 or TRBV12-4 to TRBJ2-7; TRBD2 matches 8 bases. Losses at the gene ends were 5 bases for V and 3 bases for J; bases not matched to a gene: 3. The CDR3 loop spans 13 amino acids. The CDR3 region has the DNA TGTGCCAGCAGTGACCGGGGGGGCTACGAGCAGTACTTC. Translation gives CASSDRGGYEQYF.

This sequence joins TRBV9 and TRBJ1-5; 8 bases agree with TRBD1. The CDR3 totals 15 residues. V lost 4 bases to trimming and J lost 1 base; unmatched junction nucleotides: 4. CDR1 is SGDLS, CDR2 YYNGEE, per germline. The chain's CDR3 is CASSPGGQSNQPQHF. The DNA of the CDR3 is TGTGCCAGCAGCCCAGGGGGCCAGAGCAATCAGCCCCAGCATTTT. The full variable domain, its missing parts supplied by reference TRBV9 and TRBJ1-5, is DSGVTQTPKHLITATGQRVTLRCSPRSGDLSVYWYQQSLDQGLQFLIQYYNGEERAKGNILERFSAQQFPDLHSELNLSSLELGDSALYFCASSPGGQSNQPQHFGDGTRLSIL.

This clonotype was seen only a few times. V and J are TRBV28 and TRBJ2-2; 7 bases map to TRBD2. The CDR3 spans 14 residues. With 5 bases clipped from V and 7 bases from J, the junction kept 7 bases outside the gene matches. The germline CDR1 and CDR2 sequences are MDHEN and SYDVKM. CDR3 bases: TGTGCCAGCAGTACGGGGAGGGGAATCGGGGAGCTGTTTTTT. It yields the protein CASSTGRGIGELFF.

This chain links TRBV14 with TRBJ2-5, with 10 positions matching TRBD1. V was pared by 3 bases and J by 4 bases, with 11 bases of the junction left unmatched. CDR1 is SGHDN and CDR2 is FVKESK in the germline V gene. The CDR3 sequence is 17 residues long. CDR3 amino acids: CASSHIPTGTGVETQYF. Here the CDR3 DNA reads TGTGCCAGCAGCCACATACCAACCGGGACAGGGGTAGAGACCCAGTACTTC.

The chain employs TRBV6-1 and TRBJ1-1; TRBD1 aligns across 9 bases. V shed 6 bases and J 2 bases; nucleotides not matched to a gene: 13. CDR3 length: 17 amino acids. Per the germline V gene, CDR1 is MNHNS and CDR2 is SASEGT. The CDR3 DNA sequence: TGTGCCAGCAGCTCAGATACGACAGGGGGTTTTAACACTGAAGCTTTCTTT. This gives the protein CASSSDTTGGFNTEAFF.

The chain has TRBV5-1 and TRBJ2-1; 8 nucleotides align to TRBD1. Germline V CDR1 and CDR2: SGHRS, YFSETQ. V shed 4 bases and J 2 bases; nucleotides not matched to a gene: 5. This CDR3 has 15 amino acids. The DNA for the CDR3 is TGCGCCAGCAGCCCGGGGACAGGTCCCTACAATGAGCAGTTCTTC. Translation gives CASSPGTGPYNEQFF. Full variable domain (missing parts from reference TRBV5-1 and TRBJ2-1): KAGVTQTPRYLIKTRGQQVTLSCSPISGHRSVSWYQQTPGQGLQFLFEYFSETQRNKGNFPGRFSGRQFSNSRSEMNVSTLELGDSALYLCASSPGTGPYNEQFFGPGTRLTVL.

This clonotype has more than one count but fewer than ten. V and J are TRBV29-1 and TRBJ2-7, with 10 bases identical to TRBD1. CDR3 length equals 14 residues. CDR1 and CDR2 (germline): SQVTM, ANQGSEA. V shed 3 bases, J shed 5 bases, and the junction held 7 bases outside the gene matches. The CDR3 reads CSVDRTGGRNEQYF. For the CDR3, the DNA is TGCAGCGTTGACCGGACAGGGGGTAGGAACGAGCAGTACTTC.

In its sample, this clonotype was seen a few times. The chain is built from TRBV9 and TRBJ1-1; D not certain. Germline CDR1 SGDLS, CDR2 YYNGEE. V lost 5 bases to trimming and J lost 1 base, with 9 bases between them. This CDR3 spans 13 amino acids. The CDR3 spells CASSVVQNTEAFF. The CDR3 DNA sequence: TGTGCCAGCAGTGTTGTCCAGAACACTGAAGCTTTCTTT.

This clonotype occurred a few times. The chain uses TRBV19 and TRBJ2-6; D is possibly TRBD1 (5 bases). Looked up from germline, CDR1 is LNHDA and CDR2 is SQIVND (reference sequence). V was clipped by 5 bases and J by 2 bases, with 7 bases between them. The length of the CDR3 is 14 residues. The CDR3 is CASSPRAGANVLTF. In DNA form, the CDR3 reads TGTGCCAGTAGTCCCAGGGCTGGGGCCAACGTCCTGACTTTC.

This clonotype showed up just a few times. The chain links TRBV20-1 to TRBJ2-5; a possible D gene is TRBD1 (8 bases). Germline CDR1 reads DFQATT; CDR2 reads SNEGSKA (reference sequence). This CDR3 has 16 amino acids. V shed 3 bases and J shed 5 bases, with 22 bases lying between them. The CDR3 region has the DNA TGCAGTGCTAGGACCCCCACAGGGGGGGGATGGGAGACCCAGTACTTC. Translation gives CSARTPTGGGWETQYF.

The CDR3 DNA sequence: TGCAGCACGGGACAGGACCACACAGATACGCAGTATTTT. It is translated as CSTGQDHTDTQYF. V is TRBV29-1 and J is TRBJ2-3, with 8 nucleotides matching TRBD1. Per the germline V gene, CDR1 is SQVTM and CDR2 is ANQGSEA. Unmatched junction bases numbered 6, after V lost 8 bases and J lost 2 bases. This CDR3 has 13 residues.

Many counts were recorded for this clonotype. The chain recombines TRBV6-5 with TRBJ1-1, with a tentative D call TRBD1 (5 bases). The germline gives CDR1 MNHEY, CDR2 SVGAGI. The CDR3 has 12 amino acids. The V end lost 3 bases, the J end lost 8 bases, and 10 bases lay between the germline ends. In DNA form, the CDR3 reads TGTGCCAGCAGTTATGACCGGACAGAAGCTTTCTTT. It translates to CASSYDRTEAFF.

About this clonotype: The junction does not match germline at one end; this may be a read error. The V gene is TRBV9, the J gene TRBJ2-2, with 7 bases fitting TRBD2. The CDR3 runs 16 residues. Germline CDR1 and CDR2: SGDLS and YYNGEE. The CDR3 region has the DNA TGTGCCAGCGGCGTAGACGCGGGGGTGAACACCGGGGAGCTGTTTTTT. Residues: CASGVDAGVNTGELFF.

The V gene is TRBV29-1, the J gene TRBJ1-2; 7 positions match TRBD1. Looked up from germline, CDR1 is SQVTM and CDR2 is ANQGSEA. V lost 2 bases, J lost 5 bases, and 2 bases stayed unmatched. The CDR3 loop spans 12 amino acids. The chain's CDR3 is CSVESGGYGYTF. The CDR3 coding sequence is TGCAGCGTTGAATCAGGGGGGTATGGCTACACCTTC.

The sample holds a few counts of this clonotype. CDR3 protein: CASSPQGTGYEQYF. The CDR3 nucleotides are TGCGCCAGCAGCCCTCAGGGGACAGGGTACGAGCAGTACTTC. The chain employs TRBV4-1 and TRBJ2-7; 9 bases map to TRBD1. CDR1 MGHRA and CDR2 YSYEKL come from the germline V gene. The CDR3 loop spans 14 amino acids. With V trimmed by 4 bases and J by 4 bases, 5 bases remained unmatched.

The chain has TRBV9 and TRBJ2-2; either TRBD1 or TRBD2 may supply D (5 bases each). This CDR3 region has 16 residues. V was shortened by 0 bases and J by 3 bases, with 12 bases between the two germline ends. Germline CDR1 is SGDLS and CDR2 is YYNGEE. The CDR3 loop is CASSVAGTTHTGELFF. The CDR3 coding sequence is TGTGCCAGCAGCGTAGCCGGGACGACCCACACCGGGGAGCTGTTTTTT.

This chain joins TRBV5-6 and TRBJ2-7; D might be TRBD1 (6 bases). V lost 6 bases and J 2 bases, leaving 18 bases between the germline ends. Germline loops: CDR1 SGHDT, CDR2 YYEEEE. The CDR3 spans 15 residues. The CDR3 DNA reads TGTGCCAGCACCTGGGGCAGGGGTTATACCTACGAGCAGTACTTC. This translates into CASTWGRGYTYEQYF.

This chain uses TRBV7-9 with TRBJ2-1, with D possibly TRBD2 on 6 matching bases. Germline values: CDR1 SEHNR, CDR2 FQNEAQ (reference sequence). The CDR3 extends over 15 amino acids. V lost 5 bases to trimming and J lost 7 bases, with 18 bases between them. This chain's CDR3 is CASSQGAGSGNEQFF. For the CDR3, the DNA is TGTGCCAGCAGCCAGGGCGCGGGGTCGGGAAATGAGCAGTTCTTC.

This clonotype was detected a few times. The chain has TRBV7-9 and TRBJ2-3, with TRBD2 matching over 7 bases. V lost 1 base and J lost 5; bases outside the gene matches: 6. Germline V CDR1 and CDR2: SEHNR, FQNEAQ (reference sequence). CDR3 size: 15 residues. The CDR3 sequence: CASSLVRDYRDTQYF. Here the CDR3 DNA reads TGTGCCAGCAGCTTAGTCCGGGACTACCGAGATACGCAGTATTTT. Full variable domain (missing parts from reference TRBV7-9 and TRBJ2-3): DTGVSQNPRHKITKRGQNVTFRCDPISEHNRLYWYRQTLGQGPEFLTYFQNEAQLEKSRLLSDRFSAERPKGSFSTLEIQRTEQGDSAMYLCASSLVRDYRDTQYFGPGTRLTVL.

CDR3 in amino acids: CASSLEDGSNYGYTF. The CDR3 bases are TGTGCCAGCAGCTTAGAGGACGGATCGAACTATGGCTACACCTTC. This sequence joins TRBV7-9 and TRBJ1-2, with unresolved D. CDR3 size: 15 residues. V was trimmed by 1 base and J by 2 bases, leaving 11 bases between them. CDR1 SEHNR and CDR2 FQNEAQ come from the germline V gene (reference sequence). Drawing the rest from reference TRBV7-9 and TRBJ1-2, the complete variable domain is DTGVSQNPRHKITKRGQNVTFRCDPISEHNRLYWYRQTLGQGPEFLTYFQNEAQLEKSRLLSDRFSAERPKGSFSTLEIQRTEQGDSAMYLCASSLEDGSNYGYTFGSGTRLTVV.